This T cell receptor beta chain was captured in a study of cytomegalovirus exposure and HLA in healthy donors (dated by TCRdb to between 2016 and 2019). Study-level background: In an earlier analysis of about 560 of the donors, 276 Gb of sequence data and 90 million to 130 million unique TCR beta sequences from roughly 190 million T cells were reported. An early release that covered approximately 600 HLA-typed donors contained 250 to 350 gigabases of sequencing data and 70 million to 100 million unique TCR sequences. Of the roughly 410 genotyped donors, roughly 76% were placed in the genetic ancestry cluster associated with self-reported Caucasian donors. The study aimed to test whether signatures of past pathogen exposure could be identified by cataloging public T cell receptors. The study profiled the T cell repertoires of 550 to 700 subjects by immunosequencing and related them to cytomegalovirus serostatus. In addition to the first cohort of roughly 700 subjects, a separate validation cohort of approximately 110 different subjects was used. The study combined high-throughput TCR immunosequencing, statistical association of individual TCRs with disease status, and machine learning to predict cytomegalovirus infection status. A later analysis re-examined previously published TCR beta repertoires from around 670 donors and added high-resolution HLA genotyping to investigate patterns of TCR occurrence. The later analysis used no new phenotypic data to find candidate immune exposures, relying instead on TCR beta sequences and their occurrence across donors. In an earlier analysis of 500 to 650 of the donors, high-throughput TCR beta sequencing was used to judge whether each TCR beta V gene segment behaved as functional or pseudogenic. Donor age, sex, ethnicity and CMV serostatus were compiled together with the repertoire data. A later genetic analysis took genome-wide SNP genotypes for about three fifths of the roughly 670 donors and used that subset as a discovery cohort. All discovery cohort repertoires had been generated on a single sequencing platform. HLA typing covered class I and class II loci at four-digit resolution. The number of typed donors differed by locus: about 629-640 for A, B, C, DRB1 and DQB1; 500 to 550 for DQA1; 606 for DPA1; and around 490 for DPB1. Four to six DR-DQ haplotypes were handled as single units for association and clustering because linkage in the cohort was strong. On average, around 200,000 unique TCR beta nucleotide sequences were sequenced per donor among a few hundred genotyped donors of the cohort, with roughly 20% of those sequences being non-productive. General findings and caveats noted by the study authors: Specific HLA alleles were associated with over 15,000 TCR beta sequences at a false discovery rate of 0.05 in a later analysis. While some public TCRs were present in many individuals, most TCR sequences turned up only very rarely across donors. Because HLA typing was unavailable for some donors at each locus, only the typed subset was used in association tests. In a later genetic analysis, a missense DCLRE1C variant was associated with V-gene and J-gene trimming of TCR beta chains, and the association was replicated in an independent cohort. Compared with the roughly 710-donor mean, donors in an Asian-associated ancestry cluster had fewer N-insertions in productive TCRs, according to a later genetic analysis. Compared with equally common non-associated chains, HLA-associated TCR beta chains in a later analysis were more clonally expanded and had lower generation probabilities. An earlier analysis of approximately 600 of the donors showed that most TCR beta V segments appeared in productive rearrangements either about 87% or about 30% of the time, which broadly matched IMGT annotations. It was suggested by the authors that the approach could potentially be generalized to other disease states and immunological phenotypes. Linkage disequilibrium might explain the correlated functional status among segregating V segments, but an unknown experimental factor could not be excluded. The study gave a list of around 170 TCR beta chains associated with cytomegalovirus. In a later analysis, TCR association rates were found to vary across HLA loci, with the most associated TCRs seen for DRB1 alleles and the fewest for HLA-C alleles. The sequencing pipeline was judged likely to have produced a cluster of highly shared sequence variants as a technical artifact. In a later analysis, most CMV-associated TCR beta chains were found to appear HLA-restricted, with HLA associations seemingly driven largely by CMV exposure. Presence/absence analyses assumed roughly uniform sequencing depth across donors, an assumption that may not hold. Some IMGT-functional V segments, including TRBV6-2 and TRBV6-3, could not be told apart with the 87-base-pair reads, so those segments were excluded. According to a later analysis, parvovirus B19, influenza, CMV and Epstein-Barr virus appeared linked to several top co-occurrence clusters. The earlier analysis of approximately 590 of the donors excluded 15 to 20 rarely observed V segments, including chromosome 9 orphons, because counts were too low. The cohort was sequenced for TCR beta chains only, and without alpha or paired-chain data the features that could be detected were limited. Cytomegalovirus status was reported to be diagnosed by the classifier with high specificity and sensitivity in both the original and validation cohorts. A further reported finding was that TCR beta sequences accurately predicted the HLA-A and HLA-B alleles for most subjects in the first cohort. CMV serostatus was the only immune exposure information available for the cohort. In vitro tests confirmed that three of the cytomegalovirus-associated TCR beta chains recognize cytomegalovirus antigens. Assigning TCR associations to individual alleles was difficult when HLA alleles, especially DR and DQ, strongly co-occurred.

Concerning this clone itself: Its recognized antigen is unknown. No much larger clone is present one base from it, and per-base qualities are unavailable.

CDR1 and CDR2 are read off the germline V gene as SGHRS and YFSETQ. At the junction V is shortened by 4 bases and J by 1 base; bases outside the gene matches: 3. The CDR3 contains 14 residues, cysteine and phenylalanine counted. Only CDR3 DNA remains: 42 bases, in frame from the first base. The library was generated by the immunoSEQ multiplex PCR assay. The multiplex PCR relied on a mix of 60 forward primers for TCR Vbeta segments and 13 reverse primers for TCR Jbeta segments. The CDR3 region of rearranged TCR beta genes was amplified from genomic DNA by a multiplex PCR assay. The amplified TCR beta libraries were sequenced on the Illumina HiSeq System as 87-base-pair reads. Under the source paper's analysis protocol: Across the 666 repertoires, a later analysis counted 75 million to 90 million unique TCR beta chains, roughly 11 million of which were shared by at least two donors. A nearest-neighbor algorithm error-corrected the raw reads and collapsed the reads into unique sequences, merging closely related sequences to remove PCR and sequencing errors. CDR3 sequences were aligned to IMGT reference sequences to assign V, D and J gene segments. Each retained sequence needed at least a six-nucleotide match to both a V gene segment and a J gene segment. Rearrangements were called productive when the CDR3 lacked stop codons and stayed in frame with V and J; all others were non-productive. CDR3 was defined by IMGT convention, running from the second conserved V-encoded cysteine to the conserved J-encoded phenylalanine. In an earlier analysis of 550 to 650 of the donors, sequences lacking an unambiguous match to a single V gene segment were excluded. An earlier analysis of a few hundred of the donors called V segments functional above 56.7% productive rearrangements and segregating when the between-donor standard deviation exceeded 5%. A statistical classification framework was built to diagnose cytomegalovirus status from the catalog of TCR beta chain sequences. A later analysis assigned V and J genes by comparing TCR nucleotide sequences with IMGT/GENE-DB human TR gene sequences. A later analysis assigned CDR3 sequences and most-parsimonious VDJ recombination scenarios with the TCRdist pipeline. A later analysis defined each TCR beta chain by its CDR3 amino acid sequence plus V-gene family, and excluded reads lacking a unique V-gene family. A later analysis removed 500 to 600 highly shared, low-generation-probability nucleotide sequences to deal with suspected cross-contamination and a sequencing artifact. In a later analysis, a clonal expansion index for each public chain was calculated from normalized within-repertoire ranks of inferred template counts. In a later analysis, generation probabilities were computed using a VDJ recombination model fitted to out-of-frame rearrangements, and the results were checked against IGoR. Hypergeometric tests were used in a later analysis to score TCR-TCR, TCR-HLA and TCR-CMV co-occurrence, with a repertoire-size bias correction applied to the TCR pairs. A later analysis estimated false discovery rates by permuting HLA or CMV assignments 20 times. In a later analysis, co-occurring TCRs were grouped with DBSCAN, and TCRdist sequence similarity was added when clustering was performed within HLA-allele-positive subsets. Repertoires with fewer than 30,000 or more than 120,000 public chains, plus five repertoires with anomalous nucleotide sharing, were excluded from co-occurrence clustering. The clones in this table, taken by TCRdb from immuneACCESS, are in-frame only. Not every clone is retained; where verified, under half of the shortfall comes from an unresolved V gene, and the cause of the rest is unknown. D and trimming were read from the DNA, whereas the V and J calls and clone size are those reported in that table. The table for this sample lists 200,000 or so clones; 75% to 85% of them were counted only once. The ten largest clones capture approximately 2% of the sample.

In total, roughly 670 healthy bone marrow donors made up the cohort. All cohort members were sampled while nominally healthy, although unrecorded immune exposures were likely present. The donor tested CMV seropositive and was one of the 289 seropositive cohort members. Every donor gave a peripheral blood sample, and the peripheral blood mononuclear cells from that sample were used for TCR beta sequencing. Genomic DNA was extracted from the blood cell samples with the Qiagen DNeasy Blood Extraction Kit. The rearrangement combines TRBV5-1 with TRBJ2-5; 8 bases in between match TRBD1. Sequenced input: PBMCs. The receptor was isolated from a woman between 18 and 30 years old in good health and CMV-seropositive. Here the CDR3 is given as CASSLGQGQETQYF. In nucleotide form, the sequence is TGCGCCAGCAGCCTAGGACAGGGCCAAGAGACCCAGTACTTC. Extended through the reference TRBV5-1 and TRBJ2-5 proteins, this CDR3 yields the full variable domain: KAGVTQTPRYLIKTRGQQVTLSCSPISGHRSVSWYQQTPGQGLQFLFEYFSETQRNKGNFPGRFSGRQFSNSRSEMNVSTLELGDSALYLCASSLGQGQETQYFGPGTRLLVL.